Reported below is one T cell receptor (beta chain). Its binding antigen is unknown. No per-base quality is available; no much larger clone lies one base away. CD8 naive samples were obtained by positive selection for CCR7 among CD45RO-negative cells, yielding a CD45RA+CCR7+ population from which TemRA cells were excluded. The donors were healthy, HIV-negative adults who had no recently reported acute infections or vaccinations. Only Caucasian adults living in Nashville, Tennessee, USA were represented among the donors. Blood was collected by leukapheresis, and PBMCs were isolated by Ficoll-Histopaque density gradient centrifugation and then cryopreserved in liquid nitrogen vapor phase. Analytical flow cytometry was used to check the purity and quantity of every magnetically sorted T cell population. From each sorted fraction, genomic DNA was isolated and quantified by UV absorbance on a Nanodrop 2000c.

This entry belongs to a study of shared clonotypes between healthy human individuals (dated by TCRdb to the early 2020s). Background on the whole study: A few men and a couple of women, aged 18 to 49 years, made up the cohort. To increase sequencing depth and limit assay-specific biases, different laboratories used diverse techniques to prepare libraries and sequence TCR repertoires. Per donor, three plates each were used for CD4 naive and CD4 memory, two for CD8 naive, and one for CD8 memory. Between about 0.8 and 9 billion PBMCs per donor were obtained by leukapheresis. Blood TCR repertoires of four to six healthy adults were deeply sequenced to estimate repertoire size and the extent of clonotype sharing between individuals. Overall study results and their limits: When four donors were compared, the shared fraction of clonotypes was about 5% for naive CD4, less than 4% for naive CD8, roughly 2.3% for memory CD4, and around 0.4% for memory CD8. Pairwise subsampling indicated that sequencing depth was expected to affect the degree of clonotype sharing among donors. Sampling was restricted to blood, and TCR repertoires in tissue are likely to differ from TCR repertoires in blood. Compared with non-shared clonotypes, the clonotypes found in all four sorted-subset donors had higher generation probabilities. Even with the large sequencing depth, rarefaction of the sorted-subset datasets indicated that sequencing was incomplete. Because the study included only a small number of donors, the genetic and exposure-history diversity represented was limited. Larger estimated clonotype richness was generally found for naive subsets than for memory subsets.

TCR CDR3 regions were amplified from genomic DNA by multiplex PCR using the deep immunoSEQ assay. Genomic DNA extracted from each cell subset was distributed evenly over all wells of several immunoSEQ 96-well plates, and each plate served as one replicate. For sorted subsets, around 200 ng genomic DNA, equal to 25,000 to 35,000 T cell genomes, was loaded into each replicate PCR. Purified libraries were quantified with a Qubit 3.0 fluorometer, sized on a Bioanalyzer 2100, and re-quantified with the KAPA Library Quantification kit. Every immunoSEQ 96-well plate was sequenced on a separate single-read 150-cycle Illumina NextSeq 550 flow cell. The authors' analysis ran thus. Because the immunoSEQ output held only junctional sequences and lacked quality scores, the filtering could not match the filtering applied to full-length reads. Sequences were annotated with PyIR, a Python wrapper for IgBLAST v1.9, and V/J genes and CDR3 were assigned using IMGT germline references. Reads were filtered out if the reads had weak V/J assignments (E-value above 1e-6), no CDR3, stop codons, out-of-frame junctions, or ambiguous translated residues. A V3J clonotype was defined by an identical inferred V gene, J gene, and CDR3 amino acid sequence. The percentage overlap between two repertoires was calculated by dividing the number of shared unique clonotypes by the size of the smaller repertoire. RTK rarefaction, the Chao1 estimator, and Recon v2.1 estimates of unobserved clonotypes were used to assess repertoire richness. For all TCRbeta clonotypes obtained by the gDNA method from four donors, generation probabilities were computed with OLGA. TCRdb limited this immuneACCESS table to in-frame rearrangements with V and J called. A share of clones is missing; checked studies link under half to unresolved V genes, and the rest is unexplained. Clonal size and the V and J genes are those of that table, whereas D and trimming came from the DNA. This sample holds approximately 590,000 clones; roughly 96% were observed only once. The ten largest clonotypes hold roughly 0.1% of the sample.

From a lookup of the germline V gene (reference sequence), CDR1 and CDR2 are SEHNR and FQNEAQ. V has 5 bases trimmed and J has 1 base trimmed; junction bases matching no gene number 5. The CDR3 goes from the cysteine to the phenylalanine over 17 residues. Left in the record is the CDR3 DNA by itself, 51 bases read in frame from the first base. Sequencing was done on a sample of naive CD8+ T cells sorted from blood. The cell subset or site label, as the study defines it: CD45RA+CCR7+. The chain is encoded by TRBV7-9 joined to TRBJ2-3, with TRBD2 matching 14 junction bases. The sequence derives from a woman under 40 in good health. DNA sequence: TGTGCCAGCAGCCAAGGACTAGCGGGAGGACGCACAGATACGCAGTATTTT. Protein translation: CASSQGLAGGRTDTQYF. Here the CDR3 is joined to the reference TRBV7-9 and TRBJ2-3 genes, and the full variable domain is: DTGVSQNPRHKITKRGQNVTFRCDPISEHNRLYWYRQTLGQGPEFLTYFQNEAQLEKSRLLSDRFSAERPKGSFSTLEIQRTEQGDSAMYLCASSQGLAGGRTDTQYFGPGTRLTVL.